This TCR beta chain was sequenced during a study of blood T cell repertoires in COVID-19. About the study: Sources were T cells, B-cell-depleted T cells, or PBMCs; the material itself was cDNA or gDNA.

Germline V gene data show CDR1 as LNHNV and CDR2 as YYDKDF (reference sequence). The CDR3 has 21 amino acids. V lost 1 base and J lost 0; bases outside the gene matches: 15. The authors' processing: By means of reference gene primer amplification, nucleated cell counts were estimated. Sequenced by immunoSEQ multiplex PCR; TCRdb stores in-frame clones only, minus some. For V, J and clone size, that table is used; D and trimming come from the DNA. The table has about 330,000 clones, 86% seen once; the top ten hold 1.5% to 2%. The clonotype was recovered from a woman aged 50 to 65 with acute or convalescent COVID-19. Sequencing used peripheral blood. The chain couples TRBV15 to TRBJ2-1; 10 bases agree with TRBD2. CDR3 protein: CATSRGVASGSPRSSYNEQFF. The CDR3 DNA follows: TGTGCCACCAGCAGAGGGGTGGCTAGCGGGAGTCCTAGGAGCTCCTACAATGAGCAGTTCTTC.